This T cell receptor beta chain was obtained from a study of blood T cell repertoires in COVID-19. Looking at the study overall: From T cells, B-cell-depleted T cells, or PBMCs came the material, which was cDNA or gDNA.

Sequencing used immunoSEQ multiplex PCR; TCRdb keeps in-frame clones, though not all of them. The sample lists fewer than 200,000 clones; 84% were seen once. Germline V lookup: CDR1 LGHNA, CDR2 YSLEER. CDR3 length equals 14 residues. Trimming at V came to 4 bases and at J to 5 bases, leaving 7 bases not matched to a gene. Sequencing was performed on peripheral blood. The receptor comes from a man aged 35-49 years who had recovered from COVID-19. This chain uses TRBV4-3 with TRBJ1-1; TRBD1 aligns across 7 bases. CDR3 sequence: CASSLSDRVTEAFF. The CDR3 nucleotides are TGCGCCAGCAGCCTGTCCGACAGGGTTACTGAAGCTTTCTTT.